These T cell receptor beta chains were read from a single sample in a study of T cell changes during pregnancy in multiple sclerosis. Repertoires were generated with immunoSEQ multiplex PCR, while TCRdb's copy carries only in-frame clones and drops some. The data contain about 110,000 clones, 91% of them singletons. Sequencing used peripheral blood, obtained before pregnancy. All receptors derive from a female donor with multiple sclerosis, enrolled in a pregnancy study. Each CDR3 is given with its conserved first and last residue. D genes are given only for firm matches. Not every row has a clone size; where given, it reads once, few, many or a size class.

J gene	D gene	V gene	clone size	CDR3 DNA	CDR3 protein
TRBJ2-1	TRBD2	TRBV7-9	NA	TGTGCCAGCCCCGGGGAGCGGGACCCGAGCTCCTACAATGAGCAGTTCTTC	CASPGERDPSSYNEQFF
TRBJ1-3	TRBD1	TRBV18	NA	TGTGCCAGCTCACCGGGACAGGGGACAAACACCATATATTTT	CASSPGQGTNTIYF
TRBJ1-1	TRBD1	TRBV14	NA	TGTGCCAGCAGCCGGACAGGGCGATTAACTGAAGCTTTCTTT	CASSRTGRLTEAFF
TRBJ2-5	TRBD1	TRBV6-6	NA	TGTGCCAGCAGTAAACGACAGGGCTGGGAGACCCAGTACTTC	CASSKRQGWETQYF
TRBJ1-2	TRBD1	TRBV7-2	NA	TGTGCCAGCAGCTACCAGACAGGGGGCGTCTATGGCTACACCTTC	CASSYQTGGVYGYTF
TRBJ2-3	TRBD2	TRBV6-4	NA	TGTGCCAGCAGTGACTCTGGCGGGGGGGCCTTAGATACGCAGTATTTT	CASSDSGGGALDTQYF
TRBJ1-6	TRBD1	TRBV7-8	NA	TGTGCCAGCAGCGCCCGGGACAGCTTTAATTCACCCCTCCACTTT	CASSARDSFNSPLHF
TRBJ2-1	NA	TRBV5-1	NA	TGCGCCAGCAGCTTGTCCGAGGGAGGCTACAATGAGCAGTTCTTC	CASSLSEGGYNEQFF
TRBJ2-7	TRBD2	TRBV30	NA	TGTGCCTGGAGTTCCCCTCGAGCGGGAGGCATCTACGAGCAGTACTTC	CAWSSPRAGGIYEQYF
TRBJ2-3	TRBD2	TRBV5-1	once	TGCGCCAGCAGTAGCGGGAGGATGGATACGCAGTATTTT	CASSSGRMDTQYF
TRBJ2-7	TRBD2	TRBV30	NA	TGTGCCTGGAGTACTGTGTCTAGCGGGAGCTACGAGCAGTACTTC	CAWSTVSSGSYEQYF
TRBJ2-7	TRBD1	TRBV10-2	NA	TGCGCCAGCAGTGAGACTTGGGGAACAGGGGGTCTCTACGAGCAGTACTTC	CASSETWGTGGLYEQYF